This TCR beta chain was documented in a study of T cells after yellow fever vaccination. As for the study in general: In the case of low-cell-number fractions, SMART-Seq v4 Ultra Low Input was used for preparation.

A process of 5'RACE template switching, which added a universal primer site and UMIs, was used to make TCR cDNA. One entry per CDR3 protein, called by TCRdb with MiXCR from the 5' RACE reads. The table lists 550,000 to 750,000 distinct CDR3 sequences, approximately 13% of them singletons. This clonotype was counted between two and nine times. What it binds is unknown. V dropped 8 bases and J dropped 5; count of bases not matched to a gene: 12. The CDR3 extends over 16 amino acids. CDR1 is MGHDK and CDR2 is SYGVNS in the germline V gene. Study-wide results and limits: The bulk population could contribute abundant contaminating clonotypes to FACS-sorted repertoires. Although the secondary response was weaker, it peaked faster, at day 5 versus 15.

Sequenced here: PBMCs, sampled on the day of the yellow fever booster vaccination. V usage is TRBV25-1 and J usage is TRBJ2-5, with 12 bases fitting TRBD2. This sequence was found in a man aged 30-40 years who received the YFV17D yellow fever vaccine. Here the CDR3 reads CASSRTSGTGWETQYF. The CDR3 coding sequence is TGTGCCAGCTCCAGGACTAGCGGGACAGGGTGGGAGACCCAGTACTTC.